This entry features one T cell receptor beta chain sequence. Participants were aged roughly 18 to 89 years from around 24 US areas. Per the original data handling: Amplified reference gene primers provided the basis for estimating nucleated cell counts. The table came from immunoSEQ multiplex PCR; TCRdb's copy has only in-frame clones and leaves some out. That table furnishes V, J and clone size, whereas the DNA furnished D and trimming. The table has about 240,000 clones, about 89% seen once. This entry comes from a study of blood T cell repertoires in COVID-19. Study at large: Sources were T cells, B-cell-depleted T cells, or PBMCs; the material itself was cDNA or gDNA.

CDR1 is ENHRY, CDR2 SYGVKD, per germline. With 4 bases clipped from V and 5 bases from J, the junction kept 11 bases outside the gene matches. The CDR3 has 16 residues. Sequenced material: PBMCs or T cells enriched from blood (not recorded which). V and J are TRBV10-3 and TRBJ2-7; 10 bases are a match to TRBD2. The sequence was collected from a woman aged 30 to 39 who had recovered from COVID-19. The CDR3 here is CAISGSSSGSHNEQYF. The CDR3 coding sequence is TGTGCCATCAGTGGCTCTTCTAGCGGGAGTCACAACGAGCAGTACTTC.